This T cell receptor beta chain was documented in a study of cytomegalovirus exposure and HLA in healthy donors. The PCR had 60 Vbeta and 13 Jbeta primers. The method was immunoSEQ multiplex PCR; TCRdb's version includes in-frame clones alone and lacks a portion of them. Its listing shows roughly 70,000 clones. With 4 bases clipped from V and 6 bases from J, the junction kept 13 bases outside the gene matches. The CDR3 loop spans 16 amino acids. Germline V gene sequence: CDR1 MNHNY, CDR2 SVGAGI (reference sequence). The chain has TRBV6-6 and TRBJ2-7, with TRBD1 matching 9 bases. Sequencing was done on a sample of PBMCs. The receptor was derived from a female donor in good health and CMV-seropositive. The CDR3, as DNA: TGTGCCAGCAGTTCCCTCCGAGACAGGGGGGGTGGCGAGCAGTACTTC. It specifies CASSSLRDRGGGEQYF.